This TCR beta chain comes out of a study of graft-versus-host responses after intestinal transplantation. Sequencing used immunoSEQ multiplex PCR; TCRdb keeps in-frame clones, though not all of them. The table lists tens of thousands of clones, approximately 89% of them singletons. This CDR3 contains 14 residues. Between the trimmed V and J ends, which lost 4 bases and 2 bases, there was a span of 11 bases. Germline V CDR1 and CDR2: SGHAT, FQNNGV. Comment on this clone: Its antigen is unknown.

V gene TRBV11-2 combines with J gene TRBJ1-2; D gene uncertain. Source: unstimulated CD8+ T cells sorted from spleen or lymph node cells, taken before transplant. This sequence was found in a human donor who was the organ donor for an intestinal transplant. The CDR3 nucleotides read TGTGCCAGCAGCTCCCGTTTGGGGAACTATGGCTACACCTTC. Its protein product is CASSSRLGNYGYTF.